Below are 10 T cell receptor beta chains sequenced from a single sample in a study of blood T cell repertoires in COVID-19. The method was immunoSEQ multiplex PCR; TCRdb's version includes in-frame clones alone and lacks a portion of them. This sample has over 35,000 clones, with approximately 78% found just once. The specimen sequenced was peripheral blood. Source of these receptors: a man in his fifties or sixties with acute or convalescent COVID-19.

The CDR3 sequence is CASSLGGSPTDTQYF. DNA for the CDR3: TGCGCCAGCAGCCTGGGGGGGTCCCCGACAGATACGCAGTATTTT. The chain carries TRBV4-3 and TRBJ2-3, with 7 positions matching TRBD2. The CDR3 covers 15 residues. The junction had 7 bases not matched to a gene; V was cut back by 4 bases and J by 3 bases. Germline assignment: CDR1 LGHNA and CDR2 YSLEER.

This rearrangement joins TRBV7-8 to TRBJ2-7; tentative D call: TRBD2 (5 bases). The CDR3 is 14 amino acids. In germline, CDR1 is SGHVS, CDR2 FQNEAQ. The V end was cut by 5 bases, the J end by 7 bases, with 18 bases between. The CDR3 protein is CASSNPGKRYEQYF. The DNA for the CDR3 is TGTGCCAGCAGCAACCCGGGGAAAAGGTATGAGCAGTACTTC.

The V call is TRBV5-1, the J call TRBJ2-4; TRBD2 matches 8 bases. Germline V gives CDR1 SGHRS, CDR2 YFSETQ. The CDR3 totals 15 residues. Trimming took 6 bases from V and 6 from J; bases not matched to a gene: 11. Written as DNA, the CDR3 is TGCGCCAGCATGAGCGGGAGCCCCCGGGGAAACATTCAGTACTTC. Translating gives CASMSGSPRGNIQYF.

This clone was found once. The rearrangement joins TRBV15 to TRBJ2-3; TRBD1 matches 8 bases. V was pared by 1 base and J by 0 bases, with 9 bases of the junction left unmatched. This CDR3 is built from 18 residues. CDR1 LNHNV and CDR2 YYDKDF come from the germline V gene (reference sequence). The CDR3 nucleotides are TGTGCCACCAGCAGAGGGATAGACAGGGGTGCTAGCACAGATACGCAGTATTTT. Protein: CATSRGIDRGASTDTQYF. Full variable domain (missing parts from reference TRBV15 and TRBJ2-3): DAMVIQNPRYQVTQFGKPVTLSCSQTLNHNVMYWYQQKSSQAPKLLFHYYDKDFNNEADTPDNFQSRRPNTSFCFLDIRSPGLGDTAMYLCATSRGIDRGASTDTQYFGPGTRLTVL.

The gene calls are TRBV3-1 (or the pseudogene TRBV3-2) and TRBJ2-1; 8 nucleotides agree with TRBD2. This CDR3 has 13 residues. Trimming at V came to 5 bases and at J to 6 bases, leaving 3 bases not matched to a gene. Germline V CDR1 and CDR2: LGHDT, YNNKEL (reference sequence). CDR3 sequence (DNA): TGTGCCAGCAGCAAACTAGCGGCCAATGAGCAGTTCTTC. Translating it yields CASSKLAANEQFF.

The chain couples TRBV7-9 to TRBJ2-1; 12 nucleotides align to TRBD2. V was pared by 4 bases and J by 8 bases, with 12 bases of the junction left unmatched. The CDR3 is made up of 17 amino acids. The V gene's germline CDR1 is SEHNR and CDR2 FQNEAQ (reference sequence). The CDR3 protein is CASSSRRTSGTPDEQFF. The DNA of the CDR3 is TGTGCCAGCAGCTCTCGGCGGACTAGCGGGACCCCCGATGAGCAGTTCTTC. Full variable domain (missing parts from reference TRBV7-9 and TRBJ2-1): DTGVSQNPRHKITKRGQNVTFRCDPISEHNRLYWYRQTLGQGPEFLTYFQNEAQLEKSRLLSDRFSAERPKGSFSTLEIQRTEQGDSAMYLCASSSRRTSGTPDEQFFGPGTRLTVL.

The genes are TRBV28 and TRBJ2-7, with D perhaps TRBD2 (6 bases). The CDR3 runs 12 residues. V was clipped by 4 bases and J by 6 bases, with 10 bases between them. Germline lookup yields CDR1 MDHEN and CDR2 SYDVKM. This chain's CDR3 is CASSSAGAEQYF. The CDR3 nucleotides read TGTGCCAGCAGTTCAGCGGGTGCCGAGCAGTACTTC.

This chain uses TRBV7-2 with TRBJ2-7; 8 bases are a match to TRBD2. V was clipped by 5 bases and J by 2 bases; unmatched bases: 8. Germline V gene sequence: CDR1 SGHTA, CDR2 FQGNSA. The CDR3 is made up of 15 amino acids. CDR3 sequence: CASSNAGTRPYEQYF. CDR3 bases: TGTGCCAGCAGCAACGCCGGGACTAGGCCCTACGAGCAGTACTTC.

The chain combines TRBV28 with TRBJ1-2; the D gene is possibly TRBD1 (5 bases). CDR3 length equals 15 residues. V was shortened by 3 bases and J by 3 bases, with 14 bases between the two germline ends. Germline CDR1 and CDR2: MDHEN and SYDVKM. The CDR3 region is CASSLIDRLYYGYTF. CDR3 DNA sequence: TGTGCCAGCAGTTTGATAGACAGATTATACTATGGCTACACCTTC.

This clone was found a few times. The CDR3 spells CASSKRTVTRNTEAFF. Here the CDR3 DNA reads TGTGCCAGCAGCAAACGAACTGTTACCCGAAACACTGAAGCTTTCTTT. This chain connects TRBV21-1 to TRBJ1-1. TRBV21-1 is deemed a pseudogene. The CDR3 runs to 16 residues.